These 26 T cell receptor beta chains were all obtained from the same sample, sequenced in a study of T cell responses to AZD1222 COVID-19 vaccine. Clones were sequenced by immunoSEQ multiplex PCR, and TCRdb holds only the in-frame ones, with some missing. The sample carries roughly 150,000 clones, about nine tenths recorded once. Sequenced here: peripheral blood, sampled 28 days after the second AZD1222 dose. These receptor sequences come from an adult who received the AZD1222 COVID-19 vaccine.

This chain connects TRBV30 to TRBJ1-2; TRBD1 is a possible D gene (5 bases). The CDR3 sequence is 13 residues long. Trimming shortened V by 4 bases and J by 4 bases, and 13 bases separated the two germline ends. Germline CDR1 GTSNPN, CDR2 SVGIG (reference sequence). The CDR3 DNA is TGTGCCTGGAAGGGGCAGGGAAGCTATGGCTACACCTTC. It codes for CAWKGQGSYGYTF.

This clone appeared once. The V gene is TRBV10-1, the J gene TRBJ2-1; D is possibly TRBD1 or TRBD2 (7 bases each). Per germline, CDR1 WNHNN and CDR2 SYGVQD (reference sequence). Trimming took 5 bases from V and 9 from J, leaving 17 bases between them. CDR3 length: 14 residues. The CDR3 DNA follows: TGCGCCAGCAGTCCGGCCCCCAGGGGGGGTGAGCAGTTCTTC. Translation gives CASSPAPRGGEQFF.

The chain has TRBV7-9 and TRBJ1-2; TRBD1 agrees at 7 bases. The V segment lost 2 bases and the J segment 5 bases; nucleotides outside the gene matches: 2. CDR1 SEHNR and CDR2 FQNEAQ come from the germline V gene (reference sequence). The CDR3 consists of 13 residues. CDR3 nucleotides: TGTGCCAGCAGCTTAAGGGACAGTTATGGCTACACCTTC. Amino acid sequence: CASSLRDSYGYTF.

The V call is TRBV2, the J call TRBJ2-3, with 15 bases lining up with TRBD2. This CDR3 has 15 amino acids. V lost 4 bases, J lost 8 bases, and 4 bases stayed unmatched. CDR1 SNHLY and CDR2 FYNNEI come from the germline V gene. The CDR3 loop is CASSGTSGRGGTQYF. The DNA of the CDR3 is TGTGCCAGCAGTGGGACTAGCGGGAGGGGTGGTACGCAGTATTTT. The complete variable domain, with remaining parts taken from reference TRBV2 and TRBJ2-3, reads EPEVTQTPSHQVTQMGQEVILRCVPISNHLYFYWYRQILGQKVEFLVSFYNNEISEKSEIFDDQFSVERPDGSNFTLKIRSTKLEDSAMYFCASSGTSGRGGTQYFGPGTRLTVL.

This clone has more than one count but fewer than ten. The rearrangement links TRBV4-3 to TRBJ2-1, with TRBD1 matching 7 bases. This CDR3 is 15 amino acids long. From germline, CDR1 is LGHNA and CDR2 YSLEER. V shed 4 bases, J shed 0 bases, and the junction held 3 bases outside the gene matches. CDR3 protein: CASSPGDSSYNEQFF. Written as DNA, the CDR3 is TGCGCCAGCAGCCCAGGGGACAGCTCCTACAATGAGCAGTTCTTC.

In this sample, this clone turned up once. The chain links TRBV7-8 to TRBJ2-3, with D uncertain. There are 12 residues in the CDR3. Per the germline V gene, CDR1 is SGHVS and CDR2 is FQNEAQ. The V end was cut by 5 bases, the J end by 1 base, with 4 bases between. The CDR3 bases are TGTGCCAGCAGCCTGGGCACAGATACGCAGTATTTT. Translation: CASSLGTDTQYF.

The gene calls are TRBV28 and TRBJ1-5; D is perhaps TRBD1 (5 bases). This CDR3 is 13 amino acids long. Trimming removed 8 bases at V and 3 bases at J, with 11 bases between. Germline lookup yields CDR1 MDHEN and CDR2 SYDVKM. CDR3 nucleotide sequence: TGTGCCAGCCGAGACAGCAACAATCAGCCCCAGCATTTT. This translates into CASRDSNNQPQHF.

The CDR3 loop is CASSPTGIFPYNEQFF. The CDR3 region has the DNA TGTGCCAGCAGCCCAACAGGTATATTCCCTTACAATGAGCAGTTCTTC. The V call is TRBV7-3, the J call TRBJ2-1, with a tentative D call TRBD1 (5 bases). CDR1 and CDR2 from the germline V gene are SGHTA and FQGTGA. CDR3 size: 16 residues. Between the trimmed V and J ends, which lost 5 bases and 4 bases, there was a span of 18 bases.

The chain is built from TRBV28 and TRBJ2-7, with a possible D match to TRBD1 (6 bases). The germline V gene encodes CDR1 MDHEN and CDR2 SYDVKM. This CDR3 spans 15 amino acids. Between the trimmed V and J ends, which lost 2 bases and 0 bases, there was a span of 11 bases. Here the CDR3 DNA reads TGTGCCAGCAGTTTAGTAGGACAGAGCTCCTACGAGCAGTACTTC. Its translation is CASSLVGQSSYEQYF.

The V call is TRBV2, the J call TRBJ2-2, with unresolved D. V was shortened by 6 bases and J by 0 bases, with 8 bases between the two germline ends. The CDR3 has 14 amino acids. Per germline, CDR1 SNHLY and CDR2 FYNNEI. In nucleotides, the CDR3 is TGTGCCAGCAGACGCCAGTCGAACACCGGGGAGCTGTTTTTT. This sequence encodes CASRRQSNTGELFF.

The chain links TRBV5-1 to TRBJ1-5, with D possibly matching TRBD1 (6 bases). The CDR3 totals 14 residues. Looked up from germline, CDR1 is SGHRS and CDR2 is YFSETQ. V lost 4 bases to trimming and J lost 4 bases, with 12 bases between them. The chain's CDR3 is CASSQGQPNQPQHF. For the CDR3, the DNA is TGCGCCAGCAGCCAAGGACAGCCTAATCAGCCCCAGCATTTT.

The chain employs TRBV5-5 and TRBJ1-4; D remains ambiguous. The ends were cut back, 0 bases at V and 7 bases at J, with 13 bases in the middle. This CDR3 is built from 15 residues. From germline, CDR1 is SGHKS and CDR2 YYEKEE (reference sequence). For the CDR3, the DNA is TGTGCCAGCAGCTTGGTTTATCGGGGAAGTGAAAAACTGTTTTTT. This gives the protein CASSLVYRGSEKLFF.

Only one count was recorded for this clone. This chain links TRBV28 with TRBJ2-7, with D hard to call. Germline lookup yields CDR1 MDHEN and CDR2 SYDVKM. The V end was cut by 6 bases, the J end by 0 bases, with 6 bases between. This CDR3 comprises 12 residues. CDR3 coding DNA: TGTGCCAGCAGATGGAGCTCCTACGAGCAGTACTTC. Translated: CASRWSSYEQYF.

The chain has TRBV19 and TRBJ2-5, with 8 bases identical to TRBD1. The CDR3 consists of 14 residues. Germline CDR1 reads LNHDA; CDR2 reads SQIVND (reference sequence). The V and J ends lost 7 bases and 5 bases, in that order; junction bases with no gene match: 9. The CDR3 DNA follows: TGTGCCAGTATCATTGACAGGGGTGAGGAGACCCAGTACTTC. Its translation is CASIIDRGEETQYF.

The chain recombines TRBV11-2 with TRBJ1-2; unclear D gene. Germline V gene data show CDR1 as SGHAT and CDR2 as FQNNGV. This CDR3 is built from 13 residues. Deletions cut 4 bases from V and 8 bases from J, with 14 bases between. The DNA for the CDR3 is TGTGCCAGCAGCTCGTGGGCTTTGCGCGGCTACACCTTC. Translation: CASSSWALRGYTF.

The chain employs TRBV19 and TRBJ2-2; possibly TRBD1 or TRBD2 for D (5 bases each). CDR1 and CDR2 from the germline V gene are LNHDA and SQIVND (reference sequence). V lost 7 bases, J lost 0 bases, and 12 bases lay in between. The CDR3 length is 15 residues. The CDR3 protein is CASNPGPANTGELFF. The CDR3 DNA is TGTGCCAGTAATCCGGGACCGGCGAACACCGGGGAGCTGTTTTTT.

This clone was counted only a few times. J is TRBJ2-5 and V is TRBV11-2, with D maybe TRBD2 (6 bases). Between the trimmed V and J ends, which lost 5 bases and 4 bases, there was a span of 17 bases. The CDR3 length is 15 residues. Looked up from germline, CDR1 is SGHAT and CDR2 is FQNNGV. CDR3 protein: CASSPERARVETQYF. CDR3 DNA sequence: TGTGCCAGCAGCCCCGAGCGGGCTCGTGTAGAGACCCAGTACTTC.

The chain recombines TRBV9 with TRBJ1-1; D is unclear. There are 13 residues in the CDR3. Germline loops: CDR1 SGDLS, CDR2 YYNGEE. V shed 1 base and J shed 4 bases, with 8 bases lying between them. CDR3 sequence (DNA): TGTGCCAGCAGCGTATCCTTTAGCACTGAAGCTTTCTTT. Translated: CASSVSFSTEAFF. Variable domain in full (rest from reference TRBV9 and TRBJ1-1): DSGVTQTPKHLITATGQRVTLRCSPRSGDLSVYWYQQSLDQGLQFLIQYYNGEERAKGNILERFSAQQFPDLHSELNLSSLELGDSALYFCASSVSFSTEAFFGQGTRLTVV.

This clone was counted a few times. The CDR3 reads CAWSRGKNYEQYF. CDR3 nucleotides: TGTGCCTGGAGTCGAGGTAAGAACTACGAGCAGTACTTC. The chain employs TRBV30 and TRBJ2-7, with unresolved D. The CDR3 extends over 13 amino acids. CDR1 GTSNPN and CDR2 SVGIG come from the germline V gene (reference sequence). The V and J ends lost 2 bases and 3 bases respectively, with 11 bases between them.

CDR3 sequence (DNA): TGCGCCAGCAGCTTGGCCTTGAGGGGGCGCGCCTATGGCTACACCTTC. Translated, it gives CASSLALRGRAYGYTF. This chain uses TRBV5-1 with TRBJ1-2; 7 bases are shared with TRBD1. Trimming took 0 bases from V and 4 from J; bases not matched to a gene: 9. CDR3 length: 16 amino acids. Germline V gives CDR1 SGHRS, CDR2 YFSETQ.

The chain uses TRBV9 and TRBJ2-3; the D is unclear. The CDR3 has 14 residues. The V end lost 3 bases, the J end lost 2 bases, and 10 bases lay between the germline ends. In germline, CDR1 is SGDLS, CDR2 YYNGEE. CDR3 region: CASSDRRTTDTQYF. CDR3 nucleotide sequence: TGTGCCAGCAGCGACCGACGGACCACAGATACGCAGTATTTT.

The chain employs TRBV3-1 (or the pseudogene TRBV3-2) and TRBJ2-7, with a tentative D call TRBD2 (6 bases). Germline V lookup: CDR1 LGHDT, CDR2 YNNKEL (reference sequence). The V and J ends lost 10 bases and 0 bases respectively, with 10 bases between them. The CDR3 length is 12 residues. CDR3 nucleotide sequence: TGTGCCACGGATAGCGGCTCCTACGAGCAGTACTTC. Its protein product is CATDSGSYEQYF.

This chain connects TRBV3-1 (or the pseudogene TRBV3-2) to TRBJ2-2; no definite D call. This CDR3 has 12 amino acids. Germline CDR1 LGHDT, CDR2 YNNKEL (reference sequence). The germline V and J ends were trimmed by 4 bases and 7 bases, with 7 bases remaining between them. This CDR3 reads CASSPRGGELFF. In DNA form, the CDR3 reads TGTGCCAGCAGCCCCCGCGGCGGGGAGCTGTTTTTT.

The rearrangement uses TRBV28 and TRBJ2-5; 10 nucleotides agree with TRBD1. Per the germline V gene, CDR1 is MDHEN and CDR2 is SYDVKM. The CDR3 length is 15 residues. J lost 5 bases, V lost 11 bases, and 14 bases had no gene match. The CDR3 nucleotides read TGTGCCGTCAGTTGGGTAGGACAGGGGGAGGAGACCCAGTACTTC. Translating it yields CAVSWVGQGEETQYF.

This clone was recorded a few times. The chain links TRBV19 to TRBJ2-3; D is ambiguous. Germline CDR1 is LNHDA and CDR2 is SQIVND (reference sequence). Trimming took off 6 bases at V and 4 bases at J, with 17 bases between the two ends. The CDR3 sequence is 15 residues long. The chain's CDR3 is CASRQGTSNPDTQYF. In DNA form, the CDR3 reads TGTGCCAGTAGACAAGGAACTTCTAATCCAGATACGCAGTATTTT.

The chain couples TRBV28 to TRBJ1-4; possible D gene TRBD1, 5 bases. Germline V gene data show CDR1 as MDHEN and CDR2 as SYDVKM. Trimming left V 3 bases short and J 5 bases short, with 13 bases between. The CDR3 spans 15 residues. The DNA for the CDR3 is TGTGCCAGCAGTTTTCCGGGGGGGAGGAATGAAAAACTGTTTTTT. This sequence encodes CASSFPGGRNEKLFF. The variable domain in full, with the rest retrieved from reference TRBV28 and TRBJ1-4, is DVKVTQSSRYLVKRTGEKVFLECVQDMDHENMFWYRQDPGLGLRLIYFSYDVKMKEKGDIPEGYSVSREKKERFSLILESASTNQTSMYLCASSFPGGRNEKLFFGSGTQLSVL.